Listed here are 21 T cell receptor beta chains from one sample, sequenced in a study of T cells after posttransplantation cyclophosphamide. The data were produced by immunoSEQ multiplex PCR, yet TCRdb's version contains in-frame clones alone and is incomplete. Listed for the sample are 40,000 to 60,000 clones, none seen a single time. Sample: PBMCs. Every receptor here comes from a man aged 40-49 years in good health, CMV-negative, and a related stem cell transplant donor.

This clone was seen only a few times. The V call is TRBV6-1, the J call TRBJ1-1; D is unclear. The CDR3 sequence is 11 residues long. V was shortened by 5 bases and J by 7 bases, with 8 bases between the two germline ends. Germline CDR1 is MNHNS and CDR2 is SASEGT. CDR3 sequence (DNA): TGTGCCAGCAGTTGGGCAGGTGAAGCTTTCTTT. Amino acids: CASSWAGEAFF.

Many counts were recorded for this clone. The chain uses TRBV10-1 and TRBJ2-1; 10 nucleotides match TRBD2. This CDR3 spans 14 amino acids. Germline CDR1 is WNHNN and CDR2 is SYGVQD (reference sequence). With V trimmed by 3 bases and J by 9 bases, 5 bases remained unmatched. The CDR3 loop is CASSEATSGFEQFF. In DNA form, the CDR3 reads TGCGCCAGCAGTGAAGCGACTAGCGGGTTTGAGCAGTTCTTC.

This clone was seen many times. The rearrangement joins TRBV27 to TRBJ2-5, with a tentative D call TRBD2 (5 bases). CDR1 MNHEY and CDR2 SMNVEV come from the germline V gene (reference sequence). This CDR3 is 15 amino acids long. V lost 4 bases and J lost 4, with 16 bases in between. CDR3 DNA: TGTGCCAGCAGTTCAGGAGGCAACCGACGAGAGACCCAGTACTTC. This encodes CASSSGGNRRETQYF.

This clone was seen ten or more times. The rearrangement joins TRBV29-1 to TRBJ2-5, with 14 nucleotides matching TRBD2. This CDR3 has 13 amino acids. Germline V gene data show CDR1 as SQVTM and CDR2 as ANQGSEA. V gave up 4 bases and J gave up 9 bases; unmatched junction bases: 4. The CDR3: CSVAPGLAGAQYF. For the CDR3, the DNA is TGCAGCGTTGCTCCGGGACTAGCGGGAGCCCAGTACTTC.

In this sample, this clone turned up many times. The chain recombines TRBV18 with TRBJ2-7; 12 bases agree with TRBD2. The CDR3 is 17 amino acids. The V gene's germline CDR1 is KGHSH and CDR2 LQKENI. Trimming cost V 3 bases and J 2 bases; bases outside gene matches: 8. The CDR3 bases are TGTGCCAGCTCACCTGGGGCCGGACTAGCGGGGACCTACGAGCAGTACTTC. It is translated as CASSPGAGLAGTYEQYF.

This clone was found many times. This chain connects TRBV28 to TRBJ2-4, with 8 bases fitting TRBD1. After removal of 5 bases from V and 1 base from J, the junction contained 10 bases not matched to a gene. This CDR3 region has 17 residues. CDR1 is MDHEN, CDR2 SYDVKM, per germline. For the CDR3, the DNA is TGTGCCAGCAGTCCCGCCGGACAGGGAAGTGCCAAAAACATTCAGTACTTC. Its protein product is CASSPAGQGSAKNIQYF.

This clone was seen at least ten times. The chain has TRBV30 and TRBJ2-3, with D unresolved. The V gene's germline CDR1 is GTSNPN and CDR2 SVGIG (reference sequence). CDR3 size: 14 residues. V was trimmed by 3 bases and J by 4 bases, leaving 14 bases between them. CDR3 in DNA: TGTGCCTGGAGGCCGCGGTCTCCTGCAGATACGCAGTATTTT. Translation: CAWRPRSPADTQYF.

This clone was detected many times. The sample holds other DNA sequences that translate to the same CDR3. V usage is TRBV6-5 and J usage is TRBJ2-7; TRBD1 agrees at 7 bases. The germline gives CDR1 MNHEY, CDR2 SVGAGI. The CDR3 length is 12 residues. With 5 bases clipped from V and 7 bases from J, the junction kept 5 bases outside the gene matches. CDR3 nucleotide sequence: TGTGCCAGCAGTCGAACAGGGGTTGAGCAGTACTTC. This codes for CASSRTGVEQYF.

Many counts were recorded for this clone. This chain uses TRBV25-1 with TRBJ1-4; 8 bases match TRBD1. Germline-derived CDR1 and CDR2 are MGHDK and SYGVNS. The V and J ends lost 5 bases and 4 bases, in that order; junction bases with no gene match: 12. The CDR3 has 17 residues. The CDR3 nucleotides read TGTGCCAGCAGTTCAGGTCAAGGACAGGGCATTAATGAAAAACTGTTTTTT. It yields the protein CASSSGQGQGINEKLFF.

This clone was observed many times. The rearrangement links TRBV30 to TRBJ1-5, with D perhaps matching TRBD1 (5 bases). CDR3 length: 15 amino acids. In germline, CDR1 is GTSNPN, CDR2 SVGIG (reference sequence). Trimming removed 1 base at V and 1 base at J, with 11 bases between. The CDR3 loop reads CAWSDGRVSNQPQHF. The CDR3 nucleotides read TGTGCCTGGAGTGATGGCAGGGTGAGCAATCAGCCCCAGCATTTT.

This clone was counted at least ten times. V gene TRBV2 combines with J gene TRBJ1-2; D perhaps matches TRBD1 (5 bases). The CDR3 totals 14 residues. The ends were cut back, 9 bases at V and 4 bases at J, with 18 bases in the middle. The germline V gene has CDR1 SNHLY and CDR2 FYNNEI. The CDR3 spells CARRGPDDGYGYTF. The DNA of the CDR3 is TGTGCCAGAAGGGGTCCCGACGACGGCTATGGCTACACCTTC.

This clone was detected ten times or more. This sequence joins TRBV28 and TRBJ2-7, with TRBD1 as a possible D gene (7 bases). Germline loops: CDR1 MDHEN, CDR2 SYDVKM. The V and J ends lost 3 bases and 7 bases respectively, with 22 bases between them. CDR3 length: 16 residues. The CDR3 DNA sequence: TGTGCCAGCAGTTTTCCAGGGGGGCCGATGGGGCTGGAGCAGTACTTC. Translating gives CASSFPGGPMGLEQYF. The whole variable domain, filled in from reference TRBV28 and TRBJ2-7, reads DVKVTQSSRYLVKRTGEKVFLECVQDMDHENMFWYRQDPGLGLRLIYFSYDVKMKEKGDIPEGYSVSREKKERFSLILESASTNQTSMYLCASSFPGGPMGLEQYFGPGTRLTVT.

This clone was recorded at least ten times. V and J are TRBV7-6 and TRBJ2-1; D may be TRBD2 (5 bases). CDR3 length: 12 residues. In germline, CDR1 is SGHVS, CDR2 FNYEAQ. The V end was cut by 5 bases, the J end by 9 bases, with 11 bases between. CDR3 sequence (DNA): TGTGCCAGCAGCCCGGAACGGGGTGAGCAGTTCTTC. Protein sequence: CASSPERGEQFF.

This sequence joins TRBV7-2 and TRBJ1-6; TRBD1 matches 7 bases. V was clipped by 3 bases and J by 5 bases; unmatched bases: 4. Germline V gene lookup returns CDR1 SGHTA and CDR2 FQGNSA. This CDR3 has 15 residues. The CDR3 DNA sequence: TGTGCCAGCAGCTTTAGACAGGGTAATAATTCACCCCTCCACTTT. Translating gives CASSFRQGNNSPLHF.

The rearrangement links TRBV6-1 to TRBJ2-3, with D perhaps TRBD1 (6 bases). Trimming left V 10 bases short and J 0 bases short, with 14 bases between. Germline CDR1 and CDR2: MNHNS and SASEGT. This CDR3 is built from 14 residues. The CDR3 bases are TGTGCCATCAGCAATGGACAGAGCACAGATACGCAGTATTTT. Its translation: CAISNGQSTDTQYF.

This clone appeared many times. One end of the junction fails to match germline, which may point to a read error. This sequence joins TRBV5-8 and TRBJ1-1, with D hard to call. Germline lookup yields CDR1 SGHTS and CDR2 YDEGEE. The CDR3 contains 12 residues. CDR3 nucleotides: TGTGCCAGCAACTTGGTGGCCGTTGAAGCTTTCTTT. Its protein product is CASNLVAVEAFF.

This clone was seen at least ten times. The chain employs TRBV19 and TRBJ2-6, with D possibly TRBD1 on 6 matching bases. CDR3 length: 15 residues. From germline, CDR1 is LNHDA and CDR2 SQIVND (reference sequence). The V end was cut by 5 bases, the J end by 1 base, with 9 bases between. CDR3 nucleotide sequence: TGTGCCAGTAGTCCAGACAGGTCTGGGGCCAACGTCCTGACTTTC. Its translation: CASSPDRSGANVLTF. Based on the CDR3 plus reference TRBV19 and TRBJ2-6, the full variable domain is DGGITQSPKYLFRKEGQNVTLSCEQNLNHDAMYWYRQDPGQGLRLIYYSQIVNDFQKGDIAEGYSVSREKKESFPLTVTSAQKNPTAFYLCASSPDRSGANVLTFGAGSRLTVL.

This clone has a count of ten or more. The CDR3, as DNA: TGTGCCAGCAGCCCGTGGCCCTACAATGAGCAGTTCTTC. Its protein is CASSPWPYNEQFF. The rearrangement joins TRBV7-6 to TRBJ2-1; D is unresolved. From germline, CDR1 is SGHVS and CDR2 FNYEAQ. This CDR3 is 13 amino acids long. Trimming stripped 5 bases from V and 2 bases from J, with 7 bases between.

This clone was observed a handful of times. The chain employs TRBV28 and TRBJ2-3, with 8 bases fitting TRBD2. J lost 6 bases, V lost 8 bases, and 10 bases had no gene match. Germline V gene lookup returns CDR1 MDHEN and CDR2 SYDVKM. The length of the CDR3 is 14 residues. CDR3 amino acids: CASRSIAGPDTQYF. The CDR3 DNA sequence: TGTGCCAGCCGCTCGATAGCGGGACCGGATACGCAGTATTTT.

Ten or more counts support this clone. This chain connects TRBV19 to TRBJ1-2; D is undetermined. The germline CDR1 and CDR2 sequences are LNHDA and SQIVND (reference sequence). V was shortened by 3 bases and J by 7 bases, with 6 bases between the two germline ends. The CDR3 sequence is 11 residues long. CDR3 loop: CASSMTGGYTF. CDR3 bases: TGTGCCAGTAGTATGACGGGTGGCTACACCTTC.

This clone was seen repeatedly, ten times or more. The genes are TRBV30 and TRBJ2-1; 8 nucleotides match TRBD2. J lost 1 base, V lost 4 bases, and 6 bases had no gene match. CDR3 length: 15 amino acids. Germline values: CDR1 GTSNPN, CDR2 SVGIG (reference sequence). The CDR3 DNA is TGTGCCTGGAAACGCCTAGCGGGTTCCTACAATGAGCAGTTCTTC. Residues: CAWKRLAGSYNEQFF.